This T cell receptor beta chain was sequenced during a study of naive and memory T cell subsets. Study-wide results and limits: Activation and differentiation may alter RNA-based TCR counts.

Cells stained for CD3, CD4, CD8, CD45RA and CD27 were sorted into four subsets. Germline V gene lookup returns CDR1 LNHDA and CDR2 SQIVND (reference sequence). Trimming pared 0 bases from V and 2 bases from J, leaving 8 bases between. CDR3 length: 14 amino acids. Both TRBC1 and TRBC2 were covered by a beta constant-region primer of two equimolar oligonucleotides. TCRdb called the UMI-ligation and nested PCR reads again in MiXCR, with one record for every CDR3 protein. The table records around 160,000 distinct CDR3 sequences, about a sixth of them present only once. This clonotype has only a few counts. Its antigen is undetermined.

What was sequenced was naive CD4+ T cells from blood. This TCR was recovered from a human donor in good health. The chain employs TRBV19 and TRBJ2-7, with D possibly matching TRBD2 (6 bases). The CDR3: CASSIEGRTYEQYF. CDR3 in DNA: TGTGCCAGTAGTATAGAAGGGAGGACCTACGAGCAGTACTTC.